Following are 18 T cell receptor beta chains from one sample sequenced in a study of breast tumors, draining lymph nodes, adjacent tissues (dated by TCRdb to 2015 to 2016). Libraries were prepared through multiplex PCR. Sequencer: Illumina HiSeq 2000. The raw public data were reprocessed by TCRdb itself: fastp quality trimming at Q25, MiXCR clonotype calling, in-frame beta chains only. Identical CDR3 protein sequences are pooled into one entry, listed with their most common genes and DNA. In this sample the table shows fewer than 200,000 distinct CDR3 sequences, 33% of which occur a single time. The top ten constitute around 4% of the sample. The axillary draining lymph nodes of breast cancer patients were the source of the lymph node samples. Sample: axillary lymph node tissue. Receptors originate from a female donor with breast cancer. Some clones in this sample may be carry-over from other donors' samples.

This clonotype was detected many times. This chain joins TRBV6-5 and TRBJ2-7; tentative D call: TRBD1 (5 bases). V lost 6 bases, J lost 5 bases, and 14 bases lay in between. CDR3 length equals 13 residues. CDR1 MNHEY and CDR2 SVGAGI come from the germline V gene. The chain's CDR3 is CASRGQGTHEQYF. The CDR3 coding sequence is TGTGCCAGCAGAGGTCAGGGTACCCACGAGCAGTACTTC.

There are many counts of this clonotype. CDR3 amino acids: CASSQDGNERADTQYF. CDR3 DNA: TGTGCCAGCAGCCAAGACGGTAACGAGCGCGCGGATACGCAGTATTTT. The chain has TRBV4-2 and TRBJ2-3; D unresolved. V was trimmed by 0 bases and J by 6 bases, leaving 16 bases between them. Germline V gives CDR1 LGHNA, CDR2 YNFKEQ. The CDR3 has 16 amino acids.

In this sample, this clonotype turned up many times. CDR3 DNA: TGTGCCAGCAGCTCGACCGGGACAGGGGGTTTTAGGTCCTATAATTCACCCCTCCACTTT. Its translation: CASSSTGTGGFRSYNSPLHF. The chain employs TRBV7-2 and TRBJ1-6, with 11 bases fitting TRBD1. This CDR3 region has 20 residues. The trim removed 4 bases at V and 1 base at J, leaving 12 bases unmatched. Germline CDR1 SGHTA, CDR2 FQGNSA.

This clonotype was seen ten or more times. The chain's CDR3 is CASSLGTGRLGQPQHF. The CDR3 nucleotides are TGTGCCAGCAGTCTCGGGACAGGGCGCTTGGGGCAGCCCCAGCATTTT. This sequence joins TRBV6-6 and TRBJ1-5; the match to TRBD1 covers 9 bases. The CDR3 consists of 16 residues. V shed 5 bases and J 7 bases; nucleotides not matched to a gene: 12. Germline V lookup: CDR1 MNHNY, CDR2 SVGAGI (reference sequence).

This clonotype appeared a few times. The chain employs TRBV7-2 and TRBJ1-6; D remains unclear. The length of the CDR3 is 13 residues. Germline CDR1 is SGHTA and CDR2 is FQGNSA. The ends were cut back, 1 base at V and 13 bases at J, with 11 bases in the middle. CDR3 nucleotide sequence: TGTGCCAGCAGCTTAGACCATGTTGGTCCCCTCCACTTT. Protein product: CASSLDHVGPLHF.

This clonotype was detected ten times or more. This chain links TRBV9 with TRBJ1-2; possible D gene TRBD1, 6 bases. Germline lookup yields CDR1 SGDLS and CDR2 YYNGEE. V was clipped by 4 bases and J by 2 bases, with 9 bases between them. The CDR3 runs to 13 residues. The CDR3 here is CASSPDRNYGYTF. CDR3 nucleotides: TGTGCCAGCAGCCCGGACAGAAACTATGGCTACACCTTC.

This clonotype has at least ten counts. This chain links TRBV6-2 or TRBV6-3 with TRBJ2-3, with TRBD2 identical over 11 bases. Trimming cost V 5 bases and J 2 bases; bases outside gene matches: 6. Germline values: CDR1 MNHEY, CDR2 SVGEGT. The CDR3 has 16 amino acids. CDR3 DNA sequence: TGTGCCAGCAGTCCTTATAGCGGGAGGGCCACAGATACGCAGTATTTT. This encodes CASSPYSGRATDTQYF.

CDR3 region: CASSTTSGAGETQYF. For the CDR3, the DNA is TGTGCCAGCAGCACGACTAGCGGGGCGGGAGAGACCCAGTACTTC. The genes are TRBV11-2 and TRBJ2-5, with TRBD2 matching over 11 bases. V lost 5 bases to trimming and J lost 4 bases; unmatched junction nucleotides: 6. The CDR3 has 15 amino acids. Germline-derived CDR1 and CDR2 are SGHAT and FQNNGV.

This chain links TRBV7-3 with TRBJ2-7; 12 bases match TRBD1. Germline CDR1 reads SGHTA; CDR2 reads FQGTGA. Unmatched junction bases numbered 6, after V lost 4 bases and J lost 2 bases. This CDR3 region has 16 residues. The CDR3: CASSSPGTGGAYEQYF. CDR3 coding DNA: TGTGCCAGCAGCTCACCCGGGACAGGGGGCGCCTACGAGCAGTACTTC. The variable domain in full, completed from reference TRBV7-3 and TRBJ2-7, reads GAGVSQTPSNKVTEKGKYVELRCDPISGHTALYWYRQSLGQGPEFLIYFQGTGAADDSGLPNDRFFAVRPEGSVSTLKIQRTERGDSAVYLCASSSPGTGGAYEQYFGPGTRLTVT.

This clonotype appeared a single time. The genes are TRBV9 and TRBJ1-2, with 7 bases matching TRBD1. Looked up from germline, CDR1 is SGDLS and CDR2 is YYNGEE. The CDR3 is 14 residues long. After removal of 1 base from V and 3 bases from J, the junction contained 3 bases not matched to a gene. The CDR3 DNA sequence: TGTGCCAGCAGCGTATCCGGGACAGACTATGGCTACACCTTC. This sequence encodes CASSVSGTDYGYTF.

With regard to this clonotype: Here the CDR3 omits its conserved ending phenylalanine or tryptophan, so a read error is the likely source. The gene calls are TRBV29-1 and TRBJ2-3; no firm D call. CDR3 length: 11 residues. Germline V lookup: CDR1 SQVTM, CDR2 ANQGSEA. V was trimmed by 8 bases and J by 2 bases, leaving 8 bases between them. In nucleotides, the CDR3 is TGCAGCTTGGACGTCACAGATACGCAGTATCTT. This sequence encodes CSLDVTDTQYL.

In its sample, this clonotype was seen once. One base away lies a much larger clone, so this may be a sequencing read error. The genes are TRBV3-1 and TRBJ2-3, with 7 bases lining up with TRBD1. The CDR3 runs to 17 residues. Germline CDR1 is LGHDT and CDR2 is YNNKEL (reference sequence). With V trimmed by 0 bases and J by 6 bases, 12 bases remained unmatched. The CDR3 loop is CASSQDLGTRGRDTQYF. In DNA, the CDR3 is TGTGCCAGCAGCCAAGATCTGGGAACGAGGGGGCGGGATACGCAGTATTTT.

This chain links TRBV5-6 with TRBJ1-1; 12 nucleotides align to TRBD1. Germline CDR1 SGHDT, CDR2 YYEEEE. The trim removed 3 bases at V and 11 bases at J, leaving 8 bases unmatched. The CDR3 is 14 residues long. This chain's CDR3 is CASSSGTGGAEAFF. The CDR3 region has the DNA TGTGCCAGCAGCTCCGGGACAGGGGGCGCAGAGGCTTTCTTT.

As to this clonotype: A much larger clone differs from this one at a single base, so this may be a read error. The rearrangement joins TRBV27 to TRBJ2-6; D is possibly TRBD1 (5 bases). The CDR3 has 13 residues. The germline CDR1 and CDR2 sequences are MNHEY and SMNVEV (reference sequence). CDR3 coding DNA: TGTGCCAGCGGTATCTCTGGGGCCAACGCCCTGACTTTC. Translation: CASGISGANALTF.

This clonotype was counted ten times or more. V usage is TRBV9 and J usage is TRBJ2-1, with 13 bases that match TRBD2. V dropped 3 bases and J dropped 4; count of bases not matched to a gene: 10. Germline CDR1 reads SGDLS; CDR2 reads YYNGEE. CDR3 size: 18 residues. In DNA form, the CDR3 reads TGTGCCAGCAGCGGGGGACTAGCGGGGATTGGGGGATACAATGAGCAGTTCTTC. Amino acids: CASSGGLAGIGGYNEQFF.

V usage is TRBV7-8 and J usage is TRBJ2-5; tentatively, D is TRBD1 (5 bases). Looked up from germline, CDR1 is SGHVS and CDR2 is FQNEAQ. Trimming cost V 7 bases and J 0 bases, with 15 bases left between them. The CDR3 consists of 15 residues. CDR3: CASIRTQIHQETQYF. CDR3 DNA: TGTGCCAGCATCCGGACACAGATCCACCAAGAGACCCAGTACTTC.

This clonotype was seen ten or more times. This chain connects TRBV10-2 to TRBJ2-7, with 8 bases identical to TRBD1. The CDR3 contains 12 residues. The germline V gene encodes CDR1 WSHSY and CDR2 SAAADI. The V segment lost 6 bases and the J segment 5 bases; nucleotides outside the gene matches: 3. The CDR3 nucleotides read TGCGCCAGCAGCAGGGGGCTCGACGAGCAGTACTTC. It is translated as CASSRGLDEQYF.

Regarding this clonotype: A read error may be the cause here, since a much bigger clone is one base away. Likely a read error: the CDR3 ends without its conserved phenylalanine or tryptophan. CDR3 residues: CASSPGTAQETQYL. DNA for the CDR3: TGTGCCAGCAGCCCTGGGACGGCCCAAGAGACCCAGTACCTC. The genes are TRBV7-2 and TRBJ2-5; the D gene could be TRBD1 or TRBD2 (5 bases each). There are 14 residues in the CDR3. Germline V gives CDR1 SGHTA, CDR2 FQGNSA. V dropped 5 bases and J dropped 1 base, with 11 bases sitting between them.